This record concerns one T cell receptor beta chain sequence. The data derive from a study of blood T cell repertoires in COVID-19. The overall study: There were acute and convalescent COVID-19 samples, and they came from the United States, Italy and Spain. The cDNA or gDNA used as material had been derived from T cells, B-cell-depleted T cells, or PBMCs.

Per the original data handling: Amplification of reference gene primers was used by the study to estimate nucleated cell counts. Using immunoSEQ multiplex PCR, the repertoire was profiled, and TCRdb retains in-frame clones only, with some absent. V and J calls and clone size are copied from that table; D and trimming were computed from the DNA. The table includes around 87,000 clones, 85% to 90% detected once. The sequenced sample consisted of peripheral blood. The clonotype comes from a human donor with active COVID-19. The donor label of this sample is uncertain.

The CDR3 loop is CASSLVRGGGDTQYF. DNA of the CDR3: TGTGCCAGCAGCTTAGTTCGCGGGGGGGGAGATACGCAGTATTTT. This chain joins TRBV11-2 and TRBJ2-3; 9 bases are shared with TRBD2. The CDR3 contains 15 residues. CDR1 and CDR2 from the germline V gene are SGHAT and FQNNGV. V lost 1 base, J lost 5 bases, and 4 bases stayed unmatched.